Detailed here is one T cell receptor (beta chain). Germline CDR1 is SGHRS and CDR2 is YFSETQ. The CDR3 is 15 residues long. V was pared by 4 bases and J by 1 base, with 14 bases between. These data originate in a study of blood T cell repertoires in COVID-19. Authors' analysis steps: Nucleated cell counts were estimated from reference gene primer amplification. TCRdb's copy holds only in-frame clones and misses some; the assay was immunoSEQ multiplex PCR. V and J calls and clone size are copied from that table; D and trimming were computed from the DNA. This sample yields some 170,000 clones, of which 70% to 90% are seen a single time; 0.8% to 1.2% belongs to the top ten.

Sequenced input: peripheral blood. The rearrangement joins TRBV5-1 to TRBJ1-1; D might be TRBD1 (5 bases). The TCR was taken from a man aged 35 to 55 with acute or convalescent COVID-19. CDR3 sequence (DNA): TGCGCCAGCAGCAGGGACGGGGGGTGGAACACTGAAGCTTTCTTT. Encoded protein: CASSRDGGWNTEAFF.